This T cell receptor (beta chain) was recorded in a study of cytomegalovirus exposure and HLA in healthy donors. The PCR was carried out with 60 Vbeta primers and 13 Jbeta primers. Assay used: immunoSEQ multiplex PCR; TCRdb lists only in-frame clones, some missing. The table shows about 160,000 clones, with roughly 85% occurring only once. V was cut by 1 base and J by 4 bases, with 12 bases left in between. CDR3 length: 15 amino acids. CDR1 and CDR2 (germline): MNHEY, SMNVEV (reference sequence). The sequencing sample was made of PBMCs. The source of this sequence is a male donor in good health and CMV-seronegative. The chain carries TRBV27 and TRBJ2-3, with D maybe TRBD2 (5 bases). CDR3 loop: CASSLYGLEPDTQYF. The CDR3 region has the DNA TGTGCCAGCAGTTTATACGGACTGGAACCAGATACGCAGTATTTT.